The present entry profiles one T cell receptor (beta chain) with its context. Its antigen is unidentified. For the TCR beta CDR3, multiplex PCR with 32 V and 13 J primers performed the amplification. TCRdb passed the multiplex PCR reads through MiXCR, listing each CDR3 protein once. The repertoire consists of some 1,900 distinct CDR3 sequences, with roughly 50% occurring once and the leading ten covering roughly 12%. The data were taken from a study of immune heterogeneity within non-small cell lung tumors. Study as a whole: The tumors comprised several squamous cell carcinomas, around 11 non-squamous carcinomas and 1 not otherwise specified. General study findings and limits: Identical dominant CDR3 beta clonotypes spanned tumor sites within a patient, beside site-unique high-frequency clones. With an R of roughly 0.36, local T-cell clonality correlated moderately but significantly with local tumor mutational burden.

The germline V gene encodes CDR1 MNHEY and CDR2 SVGEGT. Trimming left V 7 bases short and J 2 bases short, with 24 bases between. This CDR3 has 17 amino acids. TCRs were amplified from approximately 600 ng gDNA of bulk tumor per sample. Multiple biopsies spaced far apart were taken from each primary tumor during surgery. Curative operations were performed on patients who had untreated, newly diagnosed non-small cell lung cancer. The donor pool consisted of newly diagnosed non-small cell lung cancer patients who were having surgery with curative intent. Sequenced: lung tumor tissue. The chain links TRBV6-2 or TRBV6-3 to TRBJ2-7; the D gene is possibly TRBD2 (6 bases). This TCR came from a man aged 65 to 85 with non-small cell lung cancer. Here the CDR3 reads CASTEEPEGYLAYEQYF. For the CDR3, the DNA is TGTGCCAGCACCGAAGAACCGGAGGGCTACTTGGCCTACGAGCAGTACTTC.